These T cell receptor beta chains were read from a single sample in a study of T-cell memory formation after mild COVID-19. TCRdb redid the calling of the 5' RACE reads with MiXCR, one entry per CDR3 protein. There are hundreds of thousands of distinct CDR3 sequences in the sample; roughly 20% occur only once, and around 12% lies in the top ten. The source material was PBMCs or a T cell subset sorted from them (not recorded which). The receptors were sampled from an adult woman who had mild COVID-19 (a few samples of this study predate the infection). Cell type and time point are not known. Both conserved end residues are part of each CDR3. Fields, in order: clone size, V gene, CDR3 protein. Only part of the rows carry a size: once, few, many, or a class if the clone is expanded.

clone size: -; V gene: TRBV29-1; CDR3 protein: CSVEKMASGGDTQYF
clone size: few; V gene: TRBV15; CDR3 protein: CATSREAGTRGYTF
clone size: few; V gene: TRBV9; CDR3 protein: CASSTPVSTVDLGEQFF
clone size: -; V gene: TRBV10-3; CDR3 protein: CAIRSTASANEKLFF
clone size: -; V gene: TRBV24-1; CDR3 protein: CATSRSGALGTQYF
clone size: many; V gene: TRBV5-1; CDR3 protein: CASSRGSKSSYEQYF
clone size: few; V gene: TRBV5-1; CDR3 protein: CASSEDPLGETQYF
clone size: -; V gene: TRBV19; CDR3 protein: CASSIDLRINYGYTF
clone size: few; V gene: TRBV6-1; CDR3 protein: CASSEGVGISYEQYF
clone size: -; V gene: TRBV11-2; CDR3 protein: CASSLAYSTDTQYF
clone size: many; V gene: TRBV4-2; CDR3 protein: CASSPGLAEHNEQFF
clone size: many; V gene: TRBV6-5; CDR3 protein: CASSRTSGSLGTDTQYF
clone size: -; V gene: TRBV12-3/TRBV12-4; CDR3 protein: CASSWDSSEAFF
clone size: -; V gene: TRBV5-6; CDR3 protein: CASSNGWGGNEQFF
clone size: -; V gene: TRBV6-5; CDR3 protein: CASSYGLGLAGYEQYF
clone size: few; V gene: TRBV29-1; CDR3 protein: CSVEVRVHEQYF
clone size: -; V gene: TRBV7-9; CDR3 protein: CASSLSISTDTQYF
clone size: few; V gene: TRBV6-2/TRBV6-3; CDR3 protein: CASNHGIFTGELFF
clone size: -; V gene: TRBV2; CDR3 protein: CASSAGTGFSIF
clone size: -; V gene: TRBV7-6; CDR3 protein: CASSFQAAQETQYF
clone size: -; V gene: TRBV10-3; CDR3 protein: CAISPLLAREGADTQYF
clone size: few; V gene: TRBV27; CDR3 protein: CASRAGQGSADTQYF
clone size: -; V gene: TRBV5-5; CDR3 protein: CASSSDSTKSHTQYF
clone size: few; V gene: TRBV18; CDR3 protein: CASSPGGGYSGNTIYF
clone size: -; V gene: TRBV3-1; CDR3 protein: CASSRGLAGIYEQYF
clone size: few; V gene: TRBV7-9; CDR3 protein: CASRDHREATNEKLFF
clone size: -; V gene: TRBV18; CDR3 protein: CASSPDTMNTEAFF
clone size: few; V gene: TRBV4-1; CDR3 protein: CASSQELRDTQYF
clone size: -; V gene: TRBV3-1; CDR3 protein: CASSQGPGRDRTQYF
clone size: few; V gene: TRBV7-2; CDR3 protein: CASSSGHTGELFF
clone size: -; V gene: TRBV7-8; CDR3 protein: CASSPSGGVQETQYF
clone size: few; V gene: TRBV7-2; CDR3 protein: CASSLRQGGKDTQYF
clone size: few; V gene: TRBV5-1; CDR3 protein: CASRQGINNEQFF
clone size: -; V gene: TRBV5-5; CDR3 protein: CASSPPGAIGFIGELFF
clone size: -; V gene: TRBV5-1; CDR3 protein: CASSPEGGRNIQYF